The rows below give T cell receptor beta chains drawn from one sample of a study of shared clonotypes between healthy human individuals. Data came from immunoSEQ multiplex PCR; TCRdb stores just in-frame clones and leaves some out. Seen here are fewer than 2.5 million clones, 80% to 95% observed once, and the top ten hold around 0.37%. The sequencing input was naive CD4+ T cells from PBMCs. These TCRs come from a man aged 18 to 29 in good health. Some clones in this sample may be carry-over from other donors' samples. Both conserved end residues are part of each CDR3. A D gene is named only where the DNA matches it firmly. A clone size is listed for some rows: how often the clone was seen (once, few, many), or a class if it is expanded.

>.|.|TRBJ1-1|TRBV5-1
CASSFRPTPNTEAFF
TGCGCCAGCAGCTTCCGACCGACACCGAACACTGAAGCTTTCTTT
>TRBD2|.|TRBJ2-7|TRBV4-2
CASSRGAGGTPYEQYF
TGTGCCAGCAGCCGCGGGGCGGGAGGGACGCCCTACGAGCAGTACTTC
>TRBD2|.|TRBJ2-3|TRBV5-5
CASSKGLADTDTQYF
TGTGCCAGCAGCAAGGGACTAGCGGACACAGATACGCAGTATTTT
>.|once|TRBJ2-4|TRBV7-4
CASSLGLKAAKNIQYF
TGTGCCAGCAGCTTAGGACTGAAGGCTGCCAAAAACATTCAGTACTTC
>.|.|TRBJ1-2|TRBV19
CASTSRRTPNYGYTF
TGTGCCAGTACTTCCCGGCGGACGCCTAACTATGGCTACACCTTC
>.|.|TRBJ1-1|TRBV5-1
CASSLAGTRMNTEAFF
TGCGCCAGCAGCCTGGCCGGGACAAGGATGAACACTGAAGCTTTCTTT
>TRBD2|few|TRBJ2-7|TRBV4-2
CASSQVLAAPYEQYF
TGTGCCAGCAGCCAAGTCCTAGCGGCCCCCTACGAGCAGTACTTC
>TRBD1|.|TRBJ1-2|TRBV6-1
CASRLDRGNYGYTF
TGTGCCAGCAGACTCGACAGGGGCAACTATGGCTACACCTTC
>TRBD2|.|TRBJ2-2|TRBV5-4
CASSDKLAGTPNTGELFF
TGTGCCAGCAGCGACAAACTAGCGGGAACGCCGAACACCGGGGAGCTGTTTTTT
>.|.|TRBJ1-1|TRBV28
CASRPVRNTEAFF
TGTGCCAGCAGACCGGTAAGGAACACTGAAGCTTTCTTT
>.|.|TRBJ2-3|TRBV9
CASSATKGGTTDTQYF
TGTGCCAGCAGCGCGACGAAAGGCGGGACCACAGATACGCAGTATTTT
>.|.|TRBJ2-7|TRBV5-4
CASSSGVTYEQYF
TGTGCCAGCAGCTCGGGGGTAACCTACGAGCAGTACTTC
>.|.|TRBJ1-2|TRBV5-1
CASSPDSGDYGYTF
TGCGCCAGCAGCCCGGATTCAGGGGACTATGGCTACACCTTC
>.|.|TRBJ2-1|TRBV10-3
CAISGSPSSYNEQFF
TGTGCCATCAGCGGGAGCCCCAGCTCCTACAATGAGCAGTTCTTC
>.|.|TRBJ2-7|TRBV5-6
CASSLAPWRERAYEQYF
TGTGCCAGCAGCTTGGCCCCTTGGCGGGAAAGGGCCTACGAGCAGTACTTC
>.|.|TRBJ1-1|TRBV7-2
CASSPGSGYNTEAFF
TGTGCCAGCAGCCCAGGGTCGGGTTACAACACTGAAGCTTTCTTT
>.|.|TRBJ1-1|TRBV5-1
CASSLSAGSGTEAFF
TGCGCCAGCAGCTTGTCGGCGGGGTCGGGCACTGAAGCTTTCTTT
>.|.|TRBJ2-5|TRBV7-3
CASSLTHSAGEQYF
TGTGCCAGCAGCTTAACCCACAGCGCGGGTGAGCAGTACTTC
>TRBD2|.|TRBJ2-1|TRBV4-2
CASSQGEGPTAGVGNEQFF
TGTGCCAGCAGCCAAGGGGAAGGGCCGACAGCGGGAGTAGGCAATGAGCAGTTCTTC
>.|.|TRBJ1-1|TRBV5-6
CASSRTGGTEAFF
TGTGCCAGCAGCCGTACCGGGGGCACTGAAGCTTTCTTT
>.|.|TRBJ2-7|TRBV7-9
CASQGQPYEQYF
TGTGCCAGCCAGGGTCAACCCTACGAGCAGTACTTC
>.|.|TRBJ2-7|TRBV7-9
CASSGNLPDFSYEQYF
TGTGCCAGCAGCGGTAACCTTCCAGACTTTTCCTACGAGCAGTACTTC
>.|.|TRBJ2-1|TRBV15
CATSTRPGGSSYNEQFF
TGTGCCACCAGCACACGACCTGGCGGCAGCTCCTACAATGAGCAGTTCTTC
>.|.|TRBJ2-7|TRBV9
CASSVAFFSGEQYF
TGTGCCAGCAGCGTAGCTTTTTTTTCAGGCGAGCAGTACTTC
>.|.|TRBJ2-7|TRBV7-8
CASSSPSVLEQYF
TGTGCCAGCAGCTCACCCAGTGTTCTCGAGCAGTACTTC
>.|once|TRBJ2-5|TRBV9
CASSVGQGSFQETQYF
TGTGCCAGCAGCGTAGGGCAGGGTTCGTTTCAAGAGACCCAGTACTTC
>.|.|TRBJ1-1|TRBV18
CASSPDAANTEAFF
TGTGCCAGCTCACCAGACGCCGCGAACACTGAAGCTTTCTTT
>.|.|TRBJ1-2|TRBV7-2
CASSLVGFDGYTF
TGTGCCAGCAGCTTAGTTGGGTTTGATGGCTACACCTTC
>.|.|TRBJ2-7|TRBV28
CASSPPDRSYEQYF
TGTGCCAGCAGCCCACCCGACAGGTCCTACGAGCAGTACTTC
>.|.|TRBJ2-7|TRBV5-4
CASSSRNYEQYF
TGTGCCAGCAGCTCCCGAAATTACGAGCAGTACTTC
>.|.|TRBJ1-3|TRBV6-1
CASSDAGTSGNTIYF
TGTGCCAGCAGTGACGCAGGCACCTCTGGAAACACCATATATTTT
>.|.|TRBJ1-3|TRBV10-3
CAIHAGGSLSGNTIYF
TGTGCCATCCACGCCGGGGGCAGCCTCTCTGGAAACACCATATATTTT
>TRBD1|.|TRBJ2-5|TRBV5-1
CASSGGTGGETQYF
TGCGCCAGCAGCGGCGGGACAGGGGGAGAGACCCAGTACTTC
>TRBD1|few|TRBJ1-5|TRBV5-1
CASSIGGSGQPQHF
TGCGCCAGCAGCATAGGGGGCTCTGGTCAGCCCCAGCATTTT
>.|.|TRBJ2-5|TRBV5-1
CASSYLSQETQYF
TGCGCCAGCAGTTACTTATCTCAAGAGACCCAGTACTTC
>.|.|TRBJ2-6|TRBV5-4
CASRPTAGANVLTF
TGTGCCAGCAGGCCTACAGCTGGGGCCAACGTCCTGACTTTC
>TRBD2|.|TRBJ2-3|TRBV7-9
CASSIAGAADTQYF
TGTGCCAGCAGCATAGCGGGAGCCGCAGATACGCAGTATTTT
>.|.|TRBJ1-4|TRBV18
CASSPFLPGTNEKLFF
TGTGCCAGCTCACCATTTTTACCAGGGACGAACGAAAAACTGTTTTTT
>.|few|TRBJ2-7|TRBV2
CASSRAYEQYF
TGTGCCAGCAGCAGGGCCTACGAGCAGTACTTC
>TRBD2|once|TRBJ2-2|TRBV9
CASSVGWVAGVAGELFF
TGTGCCAGCAGCGTAGGATGGGTAGCGGGAGTCGCCGGGGAGCTGTTTTTT
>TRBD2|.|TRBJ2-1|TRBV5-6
CASSLIGAGGPRDNEQFF
TGTGCCAGCAGCTTGATAGGAGCGGGAGGGCCGCGGGACAATGAGCAGTTCTTC